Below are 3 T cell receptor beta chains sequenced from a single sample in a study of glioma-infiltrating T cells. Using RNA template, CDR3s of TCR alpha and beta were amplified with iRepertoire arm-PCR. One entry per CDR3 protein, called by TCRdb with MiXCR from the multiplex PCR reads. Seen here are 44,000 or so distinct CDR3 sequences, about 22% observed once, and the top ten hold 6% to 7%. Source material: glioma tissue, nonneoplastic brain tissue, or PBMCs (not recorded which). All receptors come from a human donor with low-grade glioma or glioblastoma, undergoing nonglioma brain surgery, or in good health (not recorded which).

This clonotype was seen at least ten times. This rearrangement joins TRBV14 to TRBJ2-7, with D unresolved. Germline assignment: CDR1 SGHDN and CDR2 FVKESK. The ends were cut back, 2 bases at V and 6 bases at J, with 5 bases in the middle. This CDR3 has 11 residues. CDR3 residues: CASSQFREQYF. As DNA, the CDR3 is TGTGCCAGCAGCCAATTTCGCGAGCAGTACTTC.

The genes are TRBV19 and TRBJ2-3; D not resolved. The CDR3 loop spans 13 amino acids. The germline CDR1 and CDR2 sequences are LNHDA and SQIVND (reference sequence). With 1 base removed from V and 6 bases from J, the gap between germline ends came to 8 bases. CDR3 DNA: TGTGCCAGTAGTATAGTCCCCATCGATACGCAGTATTTT. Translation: CASSIVPIDTQYF.

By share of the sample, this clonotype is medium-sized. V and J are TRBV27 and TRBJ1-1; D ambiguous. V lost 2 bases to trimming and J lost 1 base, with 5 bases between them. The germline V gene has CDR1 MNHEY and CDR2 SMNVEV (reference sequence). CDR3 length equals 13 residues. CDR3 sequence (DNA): TGTGCCAGCAGTTTAGGGTGGAACACTGAAGCTTTCTTT. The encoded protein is CASSLGWNTEAFF.